This is a list of T cell receptor beta chains from one sample in a study of T cells after yellow fever vaccination. TCRdb ran MiXCR on the 5' RACE reads and lists one entry per CDR3 protein. The sample has 500,000 to 650,000 distinct CDR3 sequences; about 12% are singletons. The sequencing used PBMCs, collected on the day of the yellow fever booster vaccination. The receptors were sampled from a man aged 30-40 years who received the YFV17D yellow fever vaccine. The conserved cysteine and the conserved F or W are not part of the CDR3 here. A D gene is named only where the DNA matches it firmly. A clone size is listed for some rows: how often the clone was seen (once, few, many), or a class if it is expanded.

size | D | J | V | CDR3
few | - | TRBJ1-4 | TRBV29-1 | SVVGGSEKLF
- | - | TRBJ1-6 | TRBV27 | ASTQRSSYNSPLH
few | - | TRBJ2-7 | TRBV5-1 | ASSLGPDSSYEQY
few | - | TRBJ1-2 | TRBV20-1 | SASRYGKFLLGNYGYT
- | - | TRBJ2-1 | TRBV12-3/TRBV12-4 | ATTWNEQF
few | TRBD2 | TRBJ2-7 | TRBV3-1 | ASSSGTSGRLNEQY
- | TRBD1 | TRBJ2-5 | TRBV9 | ASSGPGTGETQY
- | - | TRBJ1-3 | TRBV7-2 | ASSLAQTRGNTIY
few | - | TRBJ2-3 | TRBV6-2/TRBV6-3 | ASTSSKGLGRDTQY
- | - | TRBJ1-1 | TRBV19 | ASSIAGRSTEAF
- | - | TRBJ2-3 | TRBV20-1 | STSRQGPDADTQY
few | TRBD2 | TRBJ2-7 | TRBV7-2 | ASSPLTSGNRYEQY
few | TRBD1 | TRBJ2-2 | TRBV5-5 | ASSWTGAASGELF
- | - | TRBJ1-1 | TRBV5-1 | AGSLEGFDTEAF
many | - | TRBJ2-5 | TRBV7-8 | ASSPPKETQY
few | - | TRBJ2-3 | TRBV5-1 | ASSLAFPGTDTQY
- | TRBD1 | TRBJ1-2 | TRBV20-1 | SARAWTGRHYGYT
many | TRBD1 | TRBJ1-3 | TRBV20-1 | SARSQGAGNTIY
- | - | TRBJ2-5 | TRBV25-1 | ASSAPGGQRVTQY
few | TRBD2 | TRBJ2-1 | TRBV29-1 | SGGLAGFNEQF
few | - | TRBJ2-6 | TRBV5-5 | ASSLDYGVGANVLT
few | TRBD1 | TRBJ2-3 | TRBV5-1 | ASSRRDRGFTDTQY
- | - | TRBJ2-5 | TRBV27 | ASSYSGGGTQY
few | TRBD2 | TRBJ2-7 | TRBV15 | ATSRDSKAGGKYEQY
many | - | TRBJ2-1 | TRBV29-1 | SVATDSYNEQF
many | - | TRBJ1-3 | TRBV28 | ASSEVAAGNTIY
few | TRBD1 | TRBJ1-1 | TRBV29-1 | SVERQGARTEAF
- | TRBD2 | TRBJ2-7 | TRBV6-2/TRBV6-3 | ASSYSSASGNYEQY
- | - | TRBJ2-1 | TRBV14 | ASSQAGVKQF
- | - | TRBJ2-5 | TRBV14 | ASSPTSAGWESATMETQY
- | - | TRBJ2-1 | TRBV24-1 | ATVLGDPSYNEQF
few | - | TRBJ1-4 | TRBV28 | ASSLSGTANEKLF
few | - | TRBJ2-1 | TRBV30 | AWSVSSLHEQF
few | - | TRBJ2-2 | TRBV6-5 | ASSYGRVIELF
few | TRBD1 | TRBJ1-2 | TRBV6-1 | ASRPGQANYGYT
few | - | TRBJ2-7 | TRBV28 | ASSYREQY
- | - | TRBJ2-6 | TRBV28 | ASSLLGLHSGANVLT
few | TRBD1 | TRBJ2-1 | TRBV5-1 | ASSRGGQESNEQF
few | - | TRBJ1-2 | TRBV6-5 | ASSYAVKNYGYT
few | TRBD2 | TRBJ2-5 | TRBV18 | ASSQSLSGRGETQY
- | - | TRBJ2-1 | TRBV20-1 | SARDPDPTYYEQF
- | TRBD2 | TRBJ2-1 | TRBV4-3 | ASSQAWGLSNNEQF
- | - | TRBJ2-1 | TRBV28 | ASSLYRTENEQF
- | - | TRBJ1-5 | TRBV12-3/TRBV12-4 | ASSYTGGSNQPQH
- | - | TRBJ2-2 | TRBV6-2/TRBV6-3 | ASSYQGPGELF
- | TRBD2 | TRBJ2-1 | TRBV4-2 | ASSQGGSGMGEQF
- | - | TRBJ2-3 | TRBV12-3/TRBV12-4 | ASSFFLTPSTDTQY
- | TRBD2 | TRBJ2-1 | TRBV10-3 | AISDRRGDNEQF
once | TRBD2 | TRBJ2-2 | TRBV5-1 | ASSPGTSSPGELF
- | TRBD2 | TRBJ2-3 | TRBV12-3/TRBV12-4 | ASRPNPVAGPLADTQY
few | TRBD2 | TRBJ2-1 | TRBV9 | ASSDQLAGGPNEQF
- | - | TRBJ1-3 | TRBV20-1 | SARAPWGSGNTIY
few | TRBD2 | TRBJ2-3 | TRBV5-1 | ASSLVSGGSADTQY
few | - | TRBJ2-2 | TRBV6-5 | ASSFQDYTGELF
few | - | TRBJ2-5 | TRBV6-2/TRBV6-3 | ASSPGDETQY
few | - | TRBJ2-7 | TRBV4-3 | ASSQDLGLRGEQY
few | - | TRBJ1-1 | TRBV18 | ASSPGQLRDTEAF
- | - | TRBJ2-3 | TRBV19 | ASSIKSTQY
- | - | TRBJ2-1 | TRBV20-1 | CAREGGSGSYNEQF